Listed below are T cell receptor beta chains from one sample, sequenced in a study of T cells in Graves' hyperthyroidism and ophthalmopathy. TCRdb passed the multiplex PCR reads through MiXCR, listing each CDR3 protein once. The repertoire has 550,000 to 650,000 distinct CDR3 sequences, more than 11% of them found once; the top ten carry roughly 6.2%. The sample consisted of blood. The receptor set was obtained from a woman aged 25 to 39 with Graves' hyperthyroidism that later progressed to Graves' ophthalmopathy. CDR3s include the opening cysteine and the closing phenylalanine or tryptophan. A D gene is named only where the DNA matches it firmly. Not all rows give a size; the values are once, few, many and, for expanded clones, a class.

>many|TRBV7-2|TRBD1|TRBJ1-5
TGTGCCAGCAGCTTAGGGACAGGGAATTTGCAGCCCCAGCATTTT
CASSLGTGNLQPQHF
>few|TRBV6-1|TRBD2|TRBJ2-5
TGTGCCAGCAGTCCCGGGGGGGGCCGTAAGACCCAGTACTTC
CASSPGGGRKTQYF
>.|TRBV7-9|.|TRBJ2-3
TGTGCCAGCGGCCAGGGACCTAGCACAGATACGCAGTATTTT
CASGQGPSTDTQYF
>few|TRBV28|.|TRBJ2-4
TGTGCCAGCAGTCTCCAGGAAAACATTCAGTACTTC
CASSLQENIQYF
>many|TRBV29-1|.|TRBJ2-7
TGCAGCGTTGAAGAAGAAGGGTTTCGCTACGAGCAGTACTTC
CSVEEEGFRYEQYF
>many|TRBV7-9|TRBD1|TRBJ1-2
TGTGCCAGCAGTGCTGCTAAGGGGGCCCTCGGCTACACCTTC
CASSAAKGALGYTF
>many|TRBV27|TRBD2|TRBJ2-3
TGTGCCAGCAGTAGAGCGGGAGGGCCTGGAGATACGCAGTATTTT
CASSRAGGPGDTQYF
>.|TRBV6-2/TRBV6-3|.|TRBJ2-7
TGTGCCAGCAGTTACCCGGTCGCCCCCTACGAGCAGTACTTC
CASSYPVAPYEQYF
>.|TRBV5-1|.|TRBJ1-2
TGCGCCAGCAGCTTCCAGGGGACCGATGGCTACACCTTC
CASSFQGTDGYTF
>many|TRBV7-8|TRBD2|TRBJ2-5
TGTGCCAGCAGCTTAGCGAGGTTTCTAGCGGGAGGCCAAGAGACCCAGTACTTC
CASSLARFLAGGQETQYF
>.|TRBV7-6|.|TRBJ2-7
TGTGCCAGCAGCTTAGAGGAGTTTTCCTACGAGCAGTACTTC
CASSLEEFSYEQYF
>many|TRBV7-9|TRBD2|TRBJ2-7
TGTGCCAGCGGACTAGCAGGCGGGAGCTACGAGCAGTACTTC
CASGLAGGSYEQYF
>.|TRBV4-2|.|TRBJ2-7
TGTGCCAGCAGCCAACCGGACGACTACGAGCAGTACTTC
CASSQPDDYEQYF
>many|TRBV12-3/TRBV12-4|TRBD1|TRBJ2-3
TGTGCCAGCAGTTTCCACCCAGGGGGAGCAGATACGCAGTATTTT
CASSFHPGGADTQYF
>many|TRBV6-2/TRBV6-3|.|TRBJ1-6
TGTGCCAGCAGTTACGTGGGAAATGCTTCACCCCTCCACTTT
CASSYVGNASPLHF
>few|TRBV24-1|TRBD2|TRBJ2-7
TGTGCCACCAGTGCCTTCGGGGTAGCGGGAGGGCCCGACGAGCAGTACTTC
CATSAFGVAGGPDEQYF
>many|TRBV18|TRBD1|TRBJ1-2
TGTGCCAGCTCCAGTGACAGGGGGCACTATGGCTACACCTTC
CASSSDRGHYGYTF
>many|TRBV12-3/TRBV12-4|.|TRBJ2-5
TGTGCCAGCTCAACAGGGCGAGAGACCCAGTACTTC
CASSTGRETQYF
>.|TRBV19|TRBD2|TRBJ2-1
TGTGCCAGTAGTGTACCAGCGGGAGGACTTGTTGAGCAGTTCTTC
CASSVPAGGLVEQFF
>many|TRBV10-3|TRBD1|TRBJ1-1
TGTGCCATCAGCCCAACGGGACAGGGGGACACTGAAGCTTTCTTT
CAISPTGQGDTEAFF
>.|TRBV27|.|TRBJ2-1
TGTGCCAGCAGTTTATGGGGCTCCTACAATGAGCAGTTCTTC
CASSLWGSYNEQFF
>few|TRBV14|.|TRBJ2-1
TGTGCCAGCAGCCACTTCTCGAACAATGAGCAGTTCTTC
CASSHFSNNEQFF
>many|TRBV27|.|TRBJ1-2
TGTGCCAGCAGAAAACTCCCTGAGACCGGACTCCACTATGGCTACACCTTC
CASRKLPETGLHYGYTF
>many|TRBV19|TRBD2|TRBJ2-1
TGTGCCAGTAGTACTCTGGGGGGGGGTAATGAGCAGTTCTTC
CASSTLGGGNEQFF
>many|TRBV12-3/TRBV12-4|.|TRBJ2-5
TGTGCCAGCAGAAAGGGAACTGAGACCCAGTACTTC
CASRKGTETQYF
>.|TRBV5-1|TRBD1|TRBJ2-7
TGCGCCAGCAGCTCCGGGACAGGGGGTCCCGAGCAGTACTTC
CASSSGTGGPEQYF
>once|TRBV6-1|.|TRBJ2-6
TGTGCCAGCGGGAAGGGAATTAGCTCTGGGGCCAACGTCCTGACTTTC
CASGKGISSGANVLTF
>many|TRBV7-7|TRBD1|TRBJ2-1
TGTGCTAGCAGCCCAGGACAGGGTTCGAATGAGCAGTTCTTC
CASSPGQGSNEQFF
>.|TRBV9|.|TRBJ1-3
TGTGCCAGCAGCGCGCCCAGGGTGAGCTCTGGAAACACCATATATTTT
CASSAPRVSSGNTIYF
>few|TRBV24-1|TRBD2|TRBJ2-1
TGTGCCACCAGTGACTCGAGCGGGGATGAGCAGTTCTTC
CATSDSSGDEQFF
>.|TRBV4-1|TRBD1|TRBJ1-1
TGCGCCAGCAGCCTTGGTTCGGACAGGGTCTACACTGAAGCTTTCTTT
CASSLGSDRVYTEAFF
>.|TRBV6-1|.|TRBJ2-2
TGTGCCAGCAGTGGCTCTCGCGGACCGACCGGGGAGCTGTTTTTT
CASSGSRGPTGELFF
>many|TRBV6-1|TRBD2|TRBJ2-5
TGTGCCAGCAGTGTACCGGGGGGGCAAGAGACCCAGTACTTC
CASSVPGGQETQYF
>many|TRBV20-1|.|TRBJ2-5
TGCAGTGCACCGGGGTACCAAGAGACCCAGTACTTC
CSAPGYQETQYF